This T cell receptor beta chain appears in the sequencing data of a study of blood T cell repertoires in COVID-19. The overall study: Donors in the United States, Italy and Spain gave samples during acute or convalescent COVID-19. T cells, B-cell-depleted T cells, or PBMCs supplied cDNA or gDNA.

Original processing notes: From reference gene primer amplification, estimates of nucleated cell counts were derived. TCRdb keeps only in-frame clones here, not all; method: immunoSEQ multiplex PCR. Clone size and V and J calls were adopted from that table, with D and trimming inferred from the DNA. The table lists more than 150,000 clones, 60% to 80% of them singletons. This CDR3 comprises 18 residues. After removal of 2 bases from V and 7 bases from J, the junction contained 15 bases not matched to a gene. This clone showed up just a few times. Sequenced sample: peripheral blood. The rearrangement links TRBV23-1 to TRBJ2-1; 9 bases are shared with TRBD2. TRBV23-1 is an ORF, with its function uncertain. This clonotype was obtained from a man aged 60 to 69 with active or convalescent COVID-19. CDR3 DNA: TGCGCCAGCAGTCAAACCCCCTGGCGGGAGGGCGGAGAAAATGAGCAGTTCTTC. Its protein is CASSQTPWREGGENEQFF.